This TCR beta chain stems from a study of cytomegalovirus exposure and HLA in healthy donors. Concerning this clone: The antigen is undetermined.

Each of the donors was a healthy bone marrow donor. The germline V and J ends were trimmed by 7 bases and 2 bases, with 39 bases remaining between them. This CDR3 has 23 amino acids. CDR1 WNHNN and CDR2 SYGVQD come from the germline V gene (reference sequence). A multiplex PCR was run with 60 Vbeta primers and 13 Jbeta primers. Data came from immunoSEQ multiplex PCR; TCRdb stores just in-frame clones and leaves some out. The sample has about 61,000 clones; roughly nine tenths are singletons. Notes on the study in general: DRB1 showed the most TCR associations and HLA-C the fewest in a later analysis, as rates varied by HLA locus. Many donors carried some public TCRs, although rarity characterized most TCR sequences.

The sequence came from a man aged 25-40 years in good health and CMV-seropositive. J is TRBJ2-4 and V is TRBV10-1, with D perhaps TRBD2 (6 bases). The sequencing sample was made of PBMCs. The CDR3 spells CASKIPRPIEESSSSVSKNIQYF. The DNA for the CDR3 is TGCGCCAGCAAGATCCCTCGACCGATTGAGGAGTCGAGCTCTAGCGTATCCAAAAACATTCAGTACTTC.